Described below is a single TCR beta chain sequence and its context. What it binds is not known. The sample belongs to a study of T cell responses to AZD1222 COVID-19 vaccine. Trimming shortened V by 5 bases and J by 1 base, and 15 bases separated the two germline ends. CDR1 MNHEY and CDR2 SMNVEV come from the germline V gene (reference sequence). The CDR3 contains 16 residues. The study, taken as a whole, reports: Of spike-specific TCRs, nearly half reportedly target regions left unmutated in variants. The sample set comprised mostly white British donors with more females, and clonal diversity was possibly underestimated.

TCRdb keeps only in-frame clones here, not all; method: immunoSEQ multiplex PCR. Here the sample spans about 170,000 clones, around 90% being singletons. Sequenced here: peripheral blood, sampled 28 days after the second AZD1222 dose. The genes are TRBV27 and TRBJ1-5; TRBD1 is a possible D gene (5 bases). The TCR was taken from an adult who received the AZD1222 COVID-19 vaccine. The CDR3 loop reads CASSPRRDRSNQPQHF. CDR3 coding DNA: TGTGCCAGCAGTCCCCGCCGGGACCGGAGCAATCAGCCCCAGCATTTT.